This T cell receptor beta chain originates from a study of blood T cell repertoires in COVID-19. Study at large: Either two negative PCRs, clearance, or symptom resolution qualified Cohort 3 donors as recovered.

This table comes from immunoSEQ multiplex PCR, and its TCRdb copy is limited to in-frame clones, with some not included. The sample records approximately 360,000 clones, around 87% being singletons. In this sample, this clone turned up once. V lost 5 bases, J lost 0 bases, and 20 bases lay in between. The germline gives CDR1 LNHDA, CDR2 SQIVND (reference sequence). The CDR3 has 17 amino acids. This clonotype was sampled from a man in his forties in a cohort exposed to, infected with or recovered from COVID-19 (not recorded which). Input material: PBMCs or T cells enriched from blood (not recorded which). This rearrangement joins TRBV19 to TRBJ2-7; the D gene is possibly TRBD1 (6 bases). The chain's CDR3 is CASSRTGSSGLSYEQYF. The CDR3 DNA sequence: TGTGCCAGTAGTCGAACAGGGTCGAGCGGCCTCTCCTACGAGCAGTACTTC.